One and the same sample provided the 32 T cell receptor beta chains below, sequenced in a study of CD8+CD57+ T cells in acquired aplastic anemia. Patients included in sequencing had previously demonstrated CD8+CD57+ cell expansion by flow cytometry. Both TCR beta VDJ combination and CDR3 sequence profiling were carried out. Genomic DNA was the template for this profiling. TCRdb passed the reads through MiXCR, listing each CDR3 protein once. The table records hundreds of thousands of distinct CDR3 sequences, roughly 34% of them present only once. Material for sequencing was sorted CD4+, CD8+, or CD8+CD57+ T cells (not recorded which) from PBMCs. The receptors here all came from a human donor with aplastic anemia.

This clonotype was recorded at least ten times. The CDR3 nucleotides read TGTGCCAGCAGCGTAGGGGTGGGAACTGAAGCTTTCTTT. This sequence encodes CASSVGVGTEAFF. The genes are TRBV9 and TRBJ1-1; D unresolved. With 0 bases removed from V and 5 bases from J, the gap between germline ends came to 8 bases. CDR1 and CDR2 from the germline V gene are SGDLS and YYNGEE. The CDR3 covers 13 residues.

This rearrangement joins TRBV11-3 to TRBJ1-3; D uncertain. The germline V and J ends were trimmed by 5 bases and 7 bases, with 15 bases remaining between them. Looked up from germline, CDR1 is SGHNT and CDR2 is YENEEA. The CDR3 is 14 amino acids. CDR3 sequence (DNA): TGTGCCAGCAGCGTGGGCTACAGTAGTAACACCATATATTTT. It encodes CASSVGYSSNTIYF.

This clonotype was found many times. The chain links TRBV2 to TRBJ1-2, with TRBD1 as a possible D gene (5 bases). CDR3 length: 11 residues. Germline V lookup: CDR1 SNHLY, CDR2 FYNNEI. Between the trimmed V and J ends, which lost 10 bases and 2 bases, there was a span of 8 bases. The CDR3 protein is CAIGGNYGYTF. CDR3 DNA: TGTGCCATCGGGGGAAACTATGGCTACACCTTC.

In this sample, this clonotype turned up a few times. CDR3 nucleotides: TGTGCCAGCAGTGAACCCGTAAGGGGGGGAGGGCTCAATGAGCAGTTCTTC. Translation gives CASSEPVRGGGLNEQFF. The chain couples TRBV25-1 to TRBJ2-1, with D possibly being TRBD2 (7 bases). The V end lost 2 bases, the J end lost 6 bases, and 20 bases lay between the germline ends. CDR1 is MGHDK and CDR2 is SYGVNS in the germline V gene. CDR3 length: 17 residues.

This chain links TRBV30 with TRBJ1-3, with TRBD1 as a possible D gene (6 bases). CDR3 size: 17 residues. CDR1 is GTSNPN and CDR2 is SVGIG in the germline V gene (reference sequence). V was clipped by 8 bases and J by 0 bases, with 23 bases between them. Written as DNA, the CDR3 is TGTGCCGGGGGGGGCCGGACAGAGTGGAACTCTGGAAACACCATATATTTT. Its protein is CAGGGRTEWNSGNTIYF. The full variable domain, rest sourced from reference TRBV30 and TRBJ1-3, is SQTIHQWPATLVQPVGSPLSLECTVEGTSNPNLYWYRQAAGRGLQLLFYSVGIGQISSEVPQNLSASRPQDRQFILSSKKLLLSDSGFYLCAGGGRTEWNSGNTIYFGEGSWLTVV.

CDR3 in DNA: TGTGCCAGCAACTACCGGGACAGGGGATACAATGAGCAGTTCTTC. It yields the protein CASNYRDRGYNEQFF. V usage is TRBV12-3 or TRBV12-4 and J usage is TRBJ2-1; TRBD1 agrees at 10 bases. The CDR3 covers 15 residues. The V segment lost 7 bases and the J segment 4 bases; nucleotides outside the gene matches: 7.

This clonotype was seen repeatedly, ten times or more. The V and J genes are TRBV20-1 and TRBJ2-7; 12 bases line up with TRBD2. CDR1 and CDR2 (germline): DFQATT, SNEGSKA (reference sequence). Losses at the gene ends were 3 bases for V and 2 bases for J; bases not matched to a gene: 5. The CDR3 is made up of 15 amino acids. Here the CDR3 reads CSAREGTSGPYEQYF. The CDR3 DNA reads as TGCAGTGCTAGGGAAGGGACTAGCGGGCCCTACGAGCAGTACTTC.

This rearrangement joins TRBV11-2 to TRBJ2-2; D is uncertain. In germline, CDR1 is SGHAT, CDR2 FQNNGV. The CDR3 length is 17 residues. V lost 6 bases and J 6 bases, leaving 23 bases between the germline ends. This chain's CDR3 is CASRSISMGSRAGELFF. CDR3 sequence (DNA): TGTGCCAGCAGATCGATCTCTATGGGGTCTAGGGCCGGGGAGCTGTTTTTT.

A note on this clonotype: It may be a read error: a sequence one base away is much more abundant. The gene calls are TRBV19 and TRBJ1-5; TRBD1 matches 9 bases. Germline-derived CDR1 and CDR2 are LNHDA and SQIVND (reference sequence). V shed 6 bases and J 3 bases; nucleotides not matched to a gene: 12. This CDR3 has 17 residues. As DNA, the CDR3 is TGTGCCAGTAGGGGACAGGGTTCACTACTAGTCAATCAGCCCCAGCATTTT. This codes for CASRGQGSLLVNQPQHF. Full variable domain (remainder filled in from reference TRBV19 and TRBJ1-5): DGGITQSPKYLFRKEGQNVTLSCEQNLNHDAMYWYRQDPGQGLRLIYYSQIVNDFQKGDIAEGYSVSREKKESFPLTVTSAQKNPTAFYLCASRGQGSLLVNQPQHFGDGTRLSIL.

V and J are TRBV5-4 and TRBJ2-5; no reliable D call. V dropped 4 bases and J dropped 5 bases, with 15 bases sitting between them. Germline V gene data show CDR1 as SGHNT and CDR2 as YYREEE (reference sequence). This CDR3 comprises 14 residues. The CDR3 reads CASSARVQTETQYF. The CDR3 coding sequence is TGTGCCAGCAGCGCCAGAGTACAGACGGAGACCCAGTACTTC.

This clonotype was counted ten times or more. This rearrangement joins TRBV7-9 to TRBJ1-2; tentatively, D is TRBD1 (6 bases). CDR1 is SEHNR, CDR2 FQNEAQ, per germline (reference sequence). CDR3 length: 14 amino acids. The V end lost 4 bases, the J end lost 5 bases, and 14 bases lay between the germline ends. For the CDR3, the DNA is TGTGCCAGCAGCTCCACAGGGCTAGATTATGGCTACACCTTC. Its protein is CASSSTGLDYGYTF. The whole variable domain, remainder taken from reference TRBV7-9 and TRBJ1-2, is DTGVSQNPRHKITKRGQNVTFRCDPISEHNRLYWYRQTLGQGPEFLTYFQNEAQLEKSRLLSDRFSAERPKGSFSTLEIQRTEQGDSAMYLCASSSTGLDYGYTFGSGTRLTVV.

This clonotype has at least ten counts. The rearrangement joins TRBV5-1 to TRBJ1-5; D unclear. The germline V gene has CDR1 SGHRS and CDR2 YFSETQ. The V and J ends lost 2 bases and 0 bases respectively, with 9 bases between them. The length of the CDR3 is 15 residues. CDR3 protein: CASSFDGDSNQPQHF. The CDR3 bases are TGCGCCAGCAGCTTCGACGGAGATAGCAATCAGCCCCAGCATTTT.

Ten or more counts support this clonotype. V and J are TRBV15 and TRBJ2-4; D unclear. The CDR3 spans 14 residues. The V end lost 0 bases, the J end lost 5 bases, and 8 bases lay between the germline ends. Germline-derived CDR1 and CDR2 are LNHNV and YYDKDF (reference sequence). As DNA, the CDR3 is TGTGCCACCAGCAGAGATCGGCTAGAAAACATTCAGTACTTC. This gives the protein CATSRDRLENIQYF.

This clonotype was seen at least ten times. The CDR3 region is CATRAGSPETQYF. DNA for the CDR3: TGTGCCACCAGGGCGGGGTCCCCAGAGACCCAGTACTTC. The chain joins TRBV15 to TRBJ2-5, with D possibly being TRBD2 (6 bases). In germline, CDR1 is LNHNV, CDR2 YYDKDF (reference sequence). CDR3 length equals 13 residues. Trimming took off 6 bases at V and 4 bases at J, with 12 bases between the two ends.

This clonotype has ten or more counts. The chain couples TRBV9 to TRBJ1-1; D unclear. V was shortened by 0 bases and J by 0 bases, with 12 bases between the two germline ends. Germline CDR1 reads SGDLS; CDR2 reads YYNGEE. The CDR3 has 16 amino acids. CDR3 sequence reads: CASSVASEVMNTEAFF. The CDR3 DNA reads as TGTGCCAGCAGCGTAGCATCGGAAGTCATGAACACTGAAGCTTTCTTT.

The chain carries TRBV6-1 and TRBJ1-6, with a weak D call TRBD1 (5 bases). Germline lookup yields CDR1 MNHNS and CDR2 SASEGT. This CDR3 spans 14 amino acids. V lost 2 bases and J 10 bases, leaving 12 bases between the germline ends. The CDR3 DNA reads TGTGCCAGCAGTGAATGGGGGGACTCCTCACCCCTCCACTTT. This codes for CASSEWGDSSPLHF.

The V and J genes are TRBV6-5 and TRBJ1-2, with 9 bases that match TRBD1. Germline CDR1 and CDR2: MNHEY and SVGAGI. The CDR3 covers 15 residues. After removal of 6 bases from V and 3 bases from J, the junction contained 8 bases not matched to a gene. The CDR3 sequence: CASRHSGQGDYGYTF. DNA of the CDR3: TGTGCCAGCAGACACTCGGGACAGGGCGACTATGGCTACACCTTC.

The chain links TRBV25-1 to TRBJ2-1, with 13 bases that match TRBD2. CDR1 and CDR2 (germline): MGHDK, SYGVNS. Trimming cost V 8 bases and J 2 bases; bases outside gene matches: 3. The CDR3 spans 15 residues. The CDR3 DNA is TGTGCCAGCGGGACTAGCGGGGTCACCTACAATGAGCAGTTCTTC. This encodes CASGTSGVTYNEQFF.

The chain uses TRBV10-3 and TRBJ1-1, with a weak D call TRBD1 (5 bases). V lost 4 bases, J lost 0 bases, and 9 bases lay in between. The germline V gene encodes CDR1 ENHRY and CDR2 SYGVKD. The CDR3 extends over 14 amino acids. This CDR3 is CAISAGTVNTEAFF. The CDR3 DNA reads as TGTGCCATCAGTGCCGGGACGGTGAACACTGAAGCTTTCTTT.

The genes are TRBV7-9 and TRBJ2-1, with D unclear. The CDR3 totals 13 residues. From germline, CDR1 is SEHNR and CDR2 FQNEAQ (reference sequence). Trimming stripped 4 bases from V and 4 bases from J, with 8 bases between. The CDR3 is CASSSESYNEQFF. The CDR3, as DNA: TGTGCCAGCAGCTCCGAATCTTACAATGAGCAGTTCTTC.

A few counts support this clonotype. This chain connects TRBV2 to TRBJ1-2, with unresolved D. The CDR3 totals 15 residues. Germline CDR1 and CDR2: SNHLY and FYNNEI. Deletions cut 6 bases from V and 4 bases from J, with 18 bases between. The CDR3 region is CASSQEIGQLYGYTF. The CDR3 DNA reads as TGTGCCAGCAGCCAAGAAATAGGGCAGCTCTATGGCTACACCTTC. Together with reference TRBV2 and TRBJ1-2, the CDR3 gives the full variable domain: EPEVTQTPSHQVTQMGQEVILRCVPISNHLYFYWYRQILGQKVEFLVSFYNNEISEKSEIFDDQFSVERPDGSNFTLKIRSTKLEDSAMYFCASSQEIGQLYGYTFGSGTRLTVV.

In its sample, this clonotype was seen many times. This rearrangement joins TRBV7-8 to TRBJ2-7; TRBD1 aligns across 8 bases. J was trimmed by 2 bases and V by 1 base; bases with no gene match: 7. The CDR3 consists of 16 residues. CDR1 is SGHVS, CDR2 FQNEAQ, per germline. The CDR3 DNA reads TGTGCCAGCAGCTTAGGATCAGGGGGCACGGCCTACGAGCAGTACTTC. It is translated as CASSLGSGGTAYEQYF. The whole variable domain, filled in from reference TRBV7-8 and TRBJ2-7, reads GAGVSQSPRYKVAKRGQDVALRCDPISGHVSLFWYQQALGQGPEFLTYFQNEAQLDKSGLPSDRFFAERPEGSVSTLKIQRTQQEDSAVYLCASSLGSGGTAYEQYFGPGTRLTVT.

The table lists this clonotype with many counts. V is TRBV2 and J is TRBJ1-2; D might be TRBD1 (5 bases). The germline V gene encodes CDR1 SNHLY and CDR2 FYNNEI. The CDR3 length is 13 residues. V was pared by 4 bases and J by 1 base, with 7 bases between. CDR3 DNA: TGTGCCAGCAGTGGACAGAATAACTATGGCTACACCTTC. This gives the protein CASSGQNNYGYTF.

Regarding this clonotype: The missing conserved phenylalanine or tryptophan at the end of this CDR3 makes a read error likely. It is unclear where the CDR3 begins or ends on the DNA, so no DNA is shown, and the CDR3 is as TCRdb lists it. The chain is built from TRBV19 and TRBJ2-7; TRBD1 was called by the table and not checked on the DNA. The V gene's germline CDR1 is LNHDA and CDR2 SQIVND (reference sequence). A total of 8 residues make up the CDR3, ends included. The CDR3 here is CASSATGQ.

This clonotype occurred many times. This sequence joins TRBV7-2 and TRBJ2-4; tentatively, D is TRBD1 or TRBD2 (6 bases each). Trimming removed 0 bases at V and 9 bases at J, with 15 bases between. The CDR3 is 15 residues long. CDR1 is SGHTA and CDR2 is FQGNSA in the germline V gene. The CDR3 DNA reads TGTGCCAGCAGCTTAGCCACAGCTCCGGGGGCCATTCAGTACTTC. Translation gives CASSLATAPGAIQYF.

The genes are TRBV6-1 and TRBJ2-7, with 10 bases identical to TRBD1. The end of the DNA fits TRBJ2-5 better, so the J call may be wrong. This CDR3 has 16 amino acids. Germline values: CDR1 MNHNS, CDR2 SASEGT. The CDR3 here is CASSRRPGTGAETQYF. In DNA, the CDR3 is TGTGCCAGCAGTCGCCGTCCCGGGACAGGGGCCGAGACCCAGTACTTC.

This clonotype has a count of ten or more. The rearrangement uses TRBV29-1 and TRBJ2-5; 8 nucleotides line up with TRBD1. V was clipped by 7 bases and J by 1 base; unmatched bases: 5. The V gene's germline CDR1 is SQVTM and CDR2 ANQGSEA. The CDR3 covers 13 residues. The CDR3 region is CSAGGQAQETQYF. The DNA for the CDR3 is TGCAGCGCTGGGGGACAGGCCCAAGAGACCCAGTACTTC. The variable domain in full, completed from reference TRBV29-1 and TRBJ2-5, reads SAVISQKPSRDICQRGTSLTIQCQVDSQVTMMFWYRQQPGQSLTLIATANQGSEATYESGFVIDKFPISRPNLTFSTLTVSNMSPEDSSIYLCSAGGQAQETQYFGPGTRLLVL.

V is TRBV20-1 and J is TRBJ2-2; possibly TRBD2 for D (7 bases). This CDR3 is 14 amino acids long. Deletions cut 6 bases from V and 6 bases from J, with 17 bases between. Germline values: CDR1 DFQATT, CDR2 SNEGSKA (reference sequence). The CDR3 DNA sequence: TGCAGTGCCAGACTAGCAGGGGTTCCCGGGGAGCTGTTTTTT. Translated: CSARLAGVPGELFF.

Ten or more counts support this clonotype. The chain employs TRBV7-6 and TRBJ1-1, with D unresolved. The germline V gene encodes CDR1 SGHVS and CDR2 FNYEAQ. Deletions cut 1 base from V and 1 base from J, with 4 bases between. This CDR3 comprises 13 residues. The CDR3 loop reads CASSLGENTEAFF. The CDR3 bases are TGTGCCAGCAGCTTAGGCGAGAACACTGAAGCTTTCTTT.

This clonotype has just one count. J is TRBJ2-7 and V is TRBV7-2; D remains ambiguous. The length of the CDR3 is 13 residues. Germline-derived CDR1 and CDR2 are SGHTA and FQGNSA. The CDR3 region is CASHVGNTYEQYF. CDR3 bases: TGTGCTAGTCATGTGGGCAACACCTACGAGCAGTACTTC.

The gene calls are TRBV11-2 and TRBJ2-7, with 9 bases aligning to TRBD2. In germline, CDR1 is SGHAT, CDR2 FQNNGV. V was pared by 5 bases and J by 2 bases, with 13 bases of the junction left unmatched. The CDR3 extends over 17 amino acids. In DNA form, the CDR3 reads TGTGCCAGCAGCCATAATAGAGCGGGGGGCATCACCTACGAGCAGTACTTC. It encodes CASSHNRAGGITYEQYF.

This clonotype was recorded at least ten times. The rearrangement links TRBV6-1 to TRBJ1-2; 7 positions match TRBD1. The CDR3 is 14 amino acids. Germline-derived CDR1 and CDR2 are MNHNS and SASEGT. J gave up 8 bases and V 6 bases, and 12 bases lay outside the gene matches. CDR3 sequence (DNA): TGTGCCAGCAGCACCGTAGGAACAGGGGTGGGCTACACCTTC. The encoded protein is CASSTVGTGVGYTF.